The source of this T cell receptor (beta chain) is a study of blood T cell repertoires in COVID-19. Study-level background: Sites in the United States, Italy and Spain provided acute and convalescent COVID-19 samples. In each case, the material was cDNA or gDNA derived from T cells, B-cell-depleted T cells, or PBMCs.

Per the original data handling: Amplification of reference gene primers was used by the study to estimate nucleated cell counts. The assay was immunoSEQ multiplex PCR, and TCRdb's table has in-frame clones only and misses some. The V and J calls and clone size are taken from that table; D and trimming were inferred from the DNA. Of over 250,000 clones listed, about 82% are singletons. Deletions cut 6 bases from V and 2 bases from J, with 13 bases between. The CDR3 has 15 amino acids. Germline loops: CDR1 KGHSH, CDR2 LQKENI. The sequence was obtained from a man aged 50-59 years with active or convalescent COVID-19. The rearrangement joins TRBV18 to TRBJ2-2; TRBD1 might be the D (6 bases). The sequenced sample was peripheral blood. The CDR3 protein is CASSLRDINTGELFF. DNA for the CDR3: TGTGCCAGCTCTCTCCGGGACATAAACACCGGGGAGCTGTTTTTT.